This TCR beta chain comes out of a study of blood T cell repertoires in COVID-19. The CDR3 sequence is 14 residues long. Per the germline V gene, CDR1 is SGHAT and CDR2 is FQNNGV. V was shortened by 1 base and J by 8 bases, with 14 bases between the two germline ends. Assay: immunoSEQ multiplex PCR; the TCRdb copy retains only in-frame clones and omits some. Of 150,000 to 200,000 clones in the sample, about 80% were seen once. This clone was found once. This TCR derives from a man in his 60s with acute or convalescent COVID-19. Sequencing was performed on peripheral blood. The genes are TRBV11-2 and TRBJ1-2; no definite D call. CDR3 DNA: TGTGCCAGCAGCTTAGGGGCGGGTCCCTTAGGCTACACCTTC. This translates into CASSLGAGPLGYTF.